The clone carrying this T cell receptor beta chain is a singleton in its sample. This entry belongs to a study of technical replicates of blood from a handful of donors. The assay was immunoSEQ multiplex PCR, and TCRdb's table has in-frame clones only and misses some. This sample has 65,000 to 85,000 clones, with nearly 98% found just once. From germline, CDR1 is MGHRA and CDR2 YSYEKL. V was cut by 2 bases and J by 4 bases, with 8 bases left in between. This CDR3 is built from 14 residues. V usage is TRBV4-1 and J usage is TRBJ2-2; D may be TRBD1 (5 bases). Sequences were obtained from T cells isolated from PBMCs. This clonotype was sampled from a human donor in good health. The CDR3 reads CASSQFRVTGELFF. CDR3 bases: TGCGCCAGCAGCCAATTCAGGGTCACCGGGGAGCTGTTTTTT.